Sequencing of this TCR beta chain was carried out in a study of blood T cell repertoires in COVID-19. This CDR3 comprises 15 residues. Trimming stripped 6 bases from V and 2 bases from J, with 16 bases between. Germline CDR1 KGHSH, CDR2 LQKENI. Per the original methods: The assay estimated nucleated cells by amplifying reference gene primers. TCRdb's copy holds only in-frame clones and misses some; the assay was immunoSEQ multiplex PCR. Clonal size and the V and J genes are those of that table, whereas D and trimming came from the DNA. The sample records 150,000 to 200,000 clones, around 84% being singletons. Patients from Seattle were sampled longitudinally, starting during active infection.

What was sequenced was peripheral blood. The rearrangement joins TRBV18 to TRBJ1-1; TRBD1 is a possible D gene (5 bases). The receptor was derived from a woman aged 65 to 85 with COVID-19, enrolled during active disease. DNA for the CDR3: TGTGCCAGCTCCCAGGGCTCGGGGGGTAACACTGAAGCTTTCTTT. Encoded protein: CASSQGSGGNTEAFF. Combining the CDR3 with reference TRBV18 and TRBJ1-1 gives the whole variable domain NAGVMQNPRHLVRRRGQEARLRCSPMKGHSHVYWYRQLPEEGLKFMVYLQKENIIDESGMPKERFSAEFPKEGPSILRIQQVVRGDSAAYFCASSQGSGGNTEAFFGQGTRLTVV.